The sequence of this T cell receptor (beta chain) was determined in a study of cytomegalovirus exposure and HLA in healthy donors (dated by TCRdb to about 2017). Looking at the study overall: An earlier analysis of under 600 of the donors reported 250 to 300 Gb of sequence data and roughly 110 million unique TCR beta sequences from about 179 million T cells. Among almost 400 genotyped donors of the cohort, an average of approximately 240,000 unique TCR beta nucleotide sequences were sequenced per donor, approximately 20% of them non-productive. The study aimed to test whether signatures of past pathogen exposure could be identified by cataloging public T cell receptors. Roughly 5 DR-DQ haplotypes were handled as single units for association and clustering because linkage in the cohort was strong. To decide whether each TCR beta V gene segment behaved as functional or pseudogenic, an earlier analysis of fewer than 750 of the donors relied on high-throughput TCR beta sequencing. Rather than drawing on any new phenotypic data, the later analysis identified candidate immune exposures from TCR beta sequences and the way those sequences occurred across donors. A later analysis re-analyzed previously published TCR beta repertoires from about 730 donors and added high-resolution HLA genotyping to study TCR occurrence patterns. About 280 gigabases of sequencing data and 78 million or so unique TCR sequences were included in an early release covering roughly 700 HLA-typed donors. A separate validation cohort of roughly 120 different subjects was used in addition to the roughly 700-subject first cohort. The genetic ancestry cluster associated with self-reported Caucasian donors included around four fifths of the approximately 400 genotyped donors. Every repertoire in the discovery cohort had been generated on one and the same sequencing platform. Donor age, sex, ethnicity and CMV serostatus were compiled alongside the repertoire data. A later genetic analysis used genome-wide SNP genotypes for about three fifths of the 666 donors, treating that subset as a discovery cohort. To predict cytomegalovirus infection status, the study brought together high-throughput TCR immunosequencing, statistical association of individual TCRs with disease status, and machine learning. The study used immunosequencing to profile the T cell repertoires of approximately 630 subjects and linked those repertoires to cytomegalovirus serostatus. Typing coverage differed by locus: A, B, C, DRB1 and DQB1 were typed in roughly 620-630 donors, DQA1 in about 560, DPA1 in 600 to 610, and DPB1 in around 440. Class I and class II HLA loci were covered by the typing at four-digit resolution. General study outcomes and caveats: A further reported finding was that TCR beta sequences accurately predicted the HLA-A and HLA-B alleles for most subjects in the first cohort. A later genetic analysis associated a missense DCLRE1C variant with V-gene and J-gene trimming of TCR beta chains, and an independent cohort replicated the association. Linkage disequilibrium might explain the correlated functional status among segregating V segments, but an unknown experimental factor could not be excluded. In a later analysis, HLA-associated TCR beta chains were found to be more clonally expanded and to have lower generation probabilities than equally common non-associated chains. Because HLA typing was missing for some donors at each locus, association tests included only the typed subset. In a later analysis, the rate of TCR association differed among HLA loci, with DRB1 alleles having the most associated TCRs and HLA-C alleles having the fewest. Presence/absence analyses assumed roughly uniform sequencing depth across donors, an assumption that may not hold. An earlier analysis of 450 to 750 of the donors showed that most TCR beta V segments appeared in productive rearrangements either about 87% or about 30% of the time, which broadly matched IMGT annotations. A later analysis found that most CMV-associated TCR beta chains appeared HLA-restricted, with HLA associations seemingly driven largely by CMV exposure. Assigning TCR associations to individual alleles was difficult when HLA alleles, especially DR and DQ, strongly co-occurred. The classifier was reported to diagnose cytomegalovirus status with high specificity and sensitivity in both the original cohort and the validation cohort. Most TCR sequences were observed very rarely across donors, whereas some public TCRs were present in many individuals. It was suggested by the authors that the approach could potentially be generalized to other disease states and immunological phenotypes. The cohort was sequenced for TCR beta chains only, and without alpha or paired-chain data the features that could be detected were limited. A few of the identified cytomegalovirus-associated TCR beta chains were confirmed in vitro to be specific for cytomegalovirus antigens. In a later analysis, several top co-occurrence clusters were reported to appear linked to parvovirus B19, influenza, CMV and Epstein-Barr virus. Because counts were too low, roughly 17 rarely observed V segments, including chromosome 9 orphons, were left out of the earlier analysis of 587 of the donors. For the cohort, immune exposure information was limited to CMV serostatus. In a later genetic analysis, fewer N-insertions in productive TCRs were reported among donors in an Asian-associated ancestry cluster than the approximately 670-donor mean. Some IMGT-functional V segments, including TRBV6-2 and TRBV6-3, could not be told apart with the 87-base-pair reads, so those segments were excluded. In a later analysis, about 17,000 TCR beta sequences were associated with specific HLA alleles at a false discovery rate of 0.05. In the study, approximately 160 TCR beta chains were listed as associated with cytomegalovirus. A cluster of highly shared sequence variants was judged likely to be a technical artifact of the sequencing pipeline.

The germline V and J ends show losses of 6 bases and 5 bases respectively, and no gene match explains 12 bases of the junction. CDR1 MGHDK and CDR2 SYGVNS are derived from the germline V gene. Counted from cysteine to phenylalanine, this CDR3 has 16 amino acids. Here the CDR3 DNA is all that survives: 48 bases in frame from base 1. A single count supports this clone. What antigen it recognizes has not been identified. Within one base of it there is no much larger clone, and no base qualities were kept. Library preparation used the immunoSEQ multiplex PCR assay. For the multiplex PCR, a mixture combining 60 forward primers for TCR Vbeta segments and 13 reverse primers for TCR Jbeta segments was used. The CDR3 region of rearranged TCR beta genes was amplified from genomic DNA by a multiplex PCR assay. On the Illumina HiSeq System, the amplified TCR beta libraries were sequenced as 87-base-pair reads. As for how the authors treated the data: A later analysis tallied around 80 million unique TCR beta chains across the 600 to 700 repertoires, and approximately 11 million of those chains were shared by two or more donors. Raw reads were error-corrected and collapsed into unique sequences with a nearest-neighbor algorithm that merged closely related sequences to remove PCR and sequencing errors. To assign V, D and J gene segments, CDR3 sequences were aligned to IMGT reference sequences. For a sequence to be retained, at least a six-nucleotide match to both a V gene segment and a J gene segment was required. A rearrangement was called productive if the CDR3 had no stop codons and remained in frame with V and J, and every other rearrangement was called non-productive. Following IMGT convention, CDR3 was defined as the stretch from the second conserved V-encoded cysteine up to the conserved J-encoded phenylalanine. Sequences without an unambiguous match to a single V gene segment were excluded from the earlier analysis of about 640 of the donors. In an earlier analysis of 587 of the donors, a V segment was called functional when productive rearrangements were above 56.7%, and segregating when the standard deviation between donors exceeded 5%. A statistical classification framework was developed to diagnose cytomegalovirus status using the catalog of TCR beta chain sequences. V and J gene assignment, in a later analysis, came from comparing TCR nucleotide sequences with IMGT/GENE-DB human TR gene sequences. The TCRdist pipeline was used in a later analysis to assign CDR3 sequences and most-parsimonious VDJ recombination scenarios. In a later analysis, each TCR beta chain was defined by its CDR3 amino acid sequence together with its V-gene family, and reads lacking a unique V-gene family were excluded. To address suspected cross-contamination and a sequencing artifact, a later analysis removed roughly 640 highly shared, low-generation-probability nucleotide sequences. A later analysis calculated a clonal expansion index for each public chain from normalized within-repertoire ranks of inferred template counts. A later analysis computed generation probabilities with a VDJ recombination model fitted to out-of-frame rearrangements, and checked the results against IGoR. Hypergeometric tests were used in a later analysis to score TCR-TCR, TCR-HLA and TCR-CMV co-occurrence, with a repertoire-size bias correction applied to the TCR pairs. To estimate false discovery rates, a later analysis permuted the HLA or CMV assignments 20 times. A later analysis grouped co-occurring TCRs with DBSCAN, adding TCRdist sequence similarity when clustering within HLA-allele-positive subsets. For co-occurrence clustering, repertoires with fewer than 30,000 or more than 120,000 public chains were excluded, along with five or six repertoires with anomalous nucleotide sharing. Not all clones reach the TCRdb copy of this immuneACCESS table, which keeps in-frame sequences only. Checked studies attribute under half of the gap to unresolved V genes and leave the rest unexplained. That table supplies the V and J calls and clone size; D and trimming were determined from the DNA. The sample yields roughly 61,000 clones; 80% were counted once. 5.5% to 7% of the sample belongs to the ten largest clones.

The cohort was made up of approximately 700 healthy bone marrow donors. At the time of sampling, all cohort members were nominally healthy, though unrecorded immune exposures were likely present. The donor was CMV seronegative and belonged to the group of 380 or so seronegative cohort members. A peripheral blood sample was provided by each donor, and peripheral blood mononuclear cells were used for TCR beta sequencing. Genomic DNA was extracted from the blood cell samples with the Qiagen DNeasy Blood Extraction Kit. The sample taken for sequencing was PBMCs. The receptor chain draws on TRBV25-1 and TRBJ1-2; TRBD1 lines up with 10 middle nucleotides. The clonotype was recovered from a male donor in good health and CMV-seronegative. This receptor has the CDR3 CASSLSGDRGQYGYTF. The nucleotide sequence reads as follows: TGTGCCAGCAGCCTGAGCGGGGACAGGGGTCAATATGGCTACACCTTC.